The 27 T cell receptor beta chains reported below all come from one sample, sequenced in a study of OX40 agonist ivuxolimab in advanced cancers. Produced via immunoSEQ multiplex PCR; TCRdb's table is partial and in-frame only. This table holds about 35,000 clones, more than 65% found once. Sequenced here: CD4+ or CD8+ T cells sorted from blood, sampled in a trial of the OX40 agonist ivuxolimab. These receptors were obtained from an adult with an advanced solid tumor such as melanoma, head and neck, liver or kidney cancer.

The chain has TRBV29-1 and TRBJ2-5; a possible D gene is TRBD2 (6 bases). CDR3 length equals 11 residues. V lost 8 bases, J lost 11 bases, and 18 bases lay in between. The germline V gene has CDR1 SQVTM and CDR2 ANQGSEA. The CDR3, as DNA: TGCAGCTCGGAGCAGGGAGGTGAGCAGTACTTC. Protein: CSSEQGGEQYF. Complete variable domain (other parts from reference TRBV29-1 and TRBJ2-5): SAVISQKPSRDICQRGTSLTIQCQVDSQVTMMFWYRQQPGQSLTLIATANQGSEATYESGFVIDKFPISRPNLTFSTLTVSNMSPEDSSIYLCSSEQGGEQYFGPGTRLLVL.

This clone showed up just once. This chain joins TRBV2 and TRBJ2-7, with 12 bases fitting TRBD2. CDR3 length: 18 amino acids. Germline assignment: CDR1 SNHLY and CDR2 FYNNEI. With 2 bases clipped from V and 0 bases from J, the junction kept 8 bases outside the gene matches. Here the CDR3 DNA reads TGTGCCAGCAGTGAATGGGCTAGCGGGAGGGGGAGCTCCTACGAGCAGTACTTC. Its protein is CASSEWASGRGSSYEQYF.

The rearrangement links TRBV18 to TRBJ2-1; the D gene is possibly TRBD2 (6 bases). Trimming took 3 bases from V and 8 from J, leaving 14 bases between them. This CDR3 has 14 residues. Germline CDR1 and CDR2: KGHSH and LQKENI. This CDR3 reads CASSPGAGRHEQFF. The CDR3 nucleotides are TGTGCCAGCTCACCCGGGGCAGGGAGGCATGAGCAGTTCTTC.

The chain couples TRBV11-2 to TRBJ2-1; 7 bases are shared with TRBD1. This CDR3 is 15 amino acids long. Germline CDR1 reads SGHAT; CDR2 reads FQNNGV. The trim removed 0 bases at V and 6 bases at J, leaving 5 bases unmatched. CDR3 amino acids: CASSLEPGQANEQFF. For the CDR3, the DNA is TGTGCCAGCAGCTTAGAACCTGGACAGGCCAATGAGCAGTTCTTC. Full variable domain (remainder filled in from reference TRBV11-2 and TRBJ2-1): EAGVAQSPRYKIIEKRQSVAFWCNPISGHATLYWYQQILGQGPKLLIQFQNNGVVDDSQLPKDRFSAERLKGVDSTLKIQPAKLEDSAVYLCASSLEPGQANEQFFGPGTRLTVL.

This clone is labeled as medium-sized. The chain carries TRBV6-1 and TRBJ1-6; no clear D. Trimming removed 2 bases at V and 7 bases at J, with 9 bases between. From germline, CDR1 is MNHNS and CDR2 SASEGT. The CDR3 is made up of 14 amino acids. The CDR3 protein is CASSELPGNSPLHF. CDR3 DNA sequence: TGTGCCAGCAGTGAATTGCCGGGAAATTCACCCCTCCACTTT.

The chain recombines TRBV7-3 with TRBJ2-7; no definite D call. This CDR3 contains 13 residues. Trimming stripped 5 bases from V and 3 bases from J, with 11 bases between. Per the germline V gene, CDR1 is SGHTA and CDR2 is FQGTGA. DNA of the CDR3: TGTGCCAGCAGCCCCAACCCGAGCTACGAGCAGTACTTC. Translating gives CASSPNPSYEQYF.

The CDR3 region has the DNA TGTGCCAGCAGCTTGGAGGAACTAAGCTACACCTTC. This translates into CASSLEELSYTF. The chain has TRBV5-6 and TRBJ1-2; the D is unclear. The germline gives CDR1 SGHDT, CDR2 YYEEEE. Trimming shortened V by 0 bases and J by 9 bases, and 9 bases separated the two germline ends. The CDR3 has 12 amino acids.

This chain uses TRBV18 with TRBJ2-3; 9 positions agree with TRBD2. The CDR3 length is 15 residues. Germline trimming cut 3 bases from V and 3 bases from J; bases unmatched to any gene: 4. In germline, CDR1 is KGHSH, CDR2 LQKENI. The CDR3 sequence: CASSPPSGITDTQYF. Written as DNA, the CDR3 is TGTGCCAGCTCACCCCCTAGCGGGATAACAGATACGCAGTATTTT.

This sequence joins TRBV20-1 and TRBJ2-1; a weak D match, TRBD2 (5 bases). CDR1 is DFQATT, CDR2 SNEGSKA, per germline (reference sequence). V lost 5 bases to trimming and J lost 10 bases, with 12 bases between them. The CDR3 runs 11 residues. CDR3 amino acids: CSARGPREQFF. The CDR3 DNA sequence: TGCAGTGCTCGAGGGCCGAGGGAGCAGTTCTTC.

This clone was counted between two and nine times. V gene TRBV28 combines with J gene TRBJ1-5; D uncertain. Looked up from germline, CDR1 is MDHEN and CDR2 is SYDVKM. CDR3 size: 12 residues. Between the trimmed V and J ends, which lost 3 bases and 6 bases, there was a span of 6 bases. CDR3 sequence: CASSLFAQPQHF. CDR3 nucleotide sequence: TGTGCCAGCAGTTTGTTCGCTCAGCCCCAGCATTTT. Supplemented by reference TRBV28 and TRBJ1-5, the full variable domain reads DVKVTQSSRYLVKRTGEKVFLECVQDMDHENMFWYRQDPGLGLRLIYFSYDVKMKEKGDIPEGYSVSREKKERFSLILESASTNQTSMYLCASSLFAQPQHFGDGTRLSIL.

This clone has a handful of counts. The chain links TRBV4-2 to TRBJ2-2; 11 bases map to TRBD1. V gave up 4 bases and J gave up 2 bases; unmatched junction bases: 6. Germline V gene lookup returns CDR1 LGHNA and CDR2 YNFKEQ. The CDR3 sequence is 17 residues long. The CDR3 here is CASSRRDRGVNTGELFF. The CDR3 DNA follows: TGTGCCAGCAGCCGAAGGGACAGGGGGGTAAACACCGGGGAGCTGTTTTTT.

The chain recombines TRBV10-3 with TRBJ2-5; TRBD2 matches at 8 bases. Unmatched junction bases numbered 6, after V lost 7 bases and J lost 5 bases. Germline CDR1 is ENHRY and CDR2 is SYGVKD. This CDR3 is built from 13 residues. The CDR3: CAIKTSETETQYF. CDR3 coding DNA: TGTGCCATCAAGACTAGCGAGACGGAGACCCAGTACTTC.

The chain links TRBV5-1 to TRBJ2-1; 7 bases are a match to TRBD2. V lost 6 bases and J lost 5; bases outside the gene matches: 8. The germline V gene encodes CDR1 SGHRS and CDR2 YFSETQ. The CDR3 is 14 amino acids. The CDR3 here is CASTVSGPNNEQFF. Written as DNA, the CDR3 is TGCGCCAGCACCGTTAGCGGGCCTAACAATGAGCAGTTCTTC.

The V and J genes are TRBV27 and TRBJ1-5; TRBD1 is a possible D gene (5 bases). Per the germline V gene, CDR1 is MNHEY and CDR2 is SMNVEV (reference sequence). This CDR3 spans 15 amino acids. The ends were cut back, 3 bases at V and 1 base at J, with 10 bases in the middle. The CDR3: CASSFQGRSNQPQHF. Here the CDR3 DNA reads TGTGCCAGCAGTTTCCAGGGTAGGAGCAATCAGCCCCAGCATTTT.

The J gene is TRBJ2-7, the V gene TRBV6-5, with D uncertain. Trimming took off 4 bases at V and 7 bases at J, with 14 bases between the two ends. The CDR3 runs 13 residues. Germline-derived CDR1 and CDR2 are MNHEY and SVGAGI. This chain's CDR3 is CASSSELGREQYF. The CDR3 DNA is TGTGCCAGCAGTTCCGAGCTCGGTAGGGAGCAGTACTTC.

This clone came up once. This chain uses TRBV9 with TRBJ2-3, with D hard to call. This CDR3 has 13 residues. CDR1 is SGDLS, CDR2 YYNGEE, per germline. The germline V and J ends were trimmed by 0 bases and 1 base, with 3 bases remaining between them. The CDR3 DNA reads TGTGCCAGCAGCGTAGGCGGCACAGATACGCAGTATTTT. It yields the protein CASSVGGTDTQYF.

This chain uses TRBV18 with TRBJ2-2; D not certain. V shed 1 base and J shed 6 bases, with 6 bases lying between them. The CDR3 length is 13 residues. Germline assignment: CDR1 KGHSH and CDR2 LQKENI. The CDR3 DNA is TGTGCCAGCTCACCACGGGATGCCGGGGAGCTGTTTTTT. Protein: CASSPRDAGELFF.

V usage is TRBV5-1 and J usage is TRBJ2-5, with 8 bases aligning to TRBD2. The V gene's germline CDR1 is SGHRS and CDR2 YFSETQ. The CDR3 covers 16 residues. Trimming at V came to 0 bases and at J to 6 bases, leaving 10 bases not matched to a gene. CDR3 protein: CASSLGPREGGKTQYF. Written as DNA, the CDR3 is TGCGCCAGCAGCTTGGGACCCCGGGAGGGCGGGAAGACCCAGTACTTC.

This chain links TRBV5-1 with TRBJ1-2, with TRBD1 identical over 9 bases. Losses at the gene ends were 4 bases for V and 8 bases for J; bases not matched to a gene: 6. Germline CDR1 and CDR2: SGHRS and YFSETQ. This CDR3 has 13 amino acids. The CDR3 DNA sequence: TGCGCCAGCAGCCCGACAGGGGGTAAGGGCTACACCTTC. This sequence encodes CASSPTGGKGYTF.

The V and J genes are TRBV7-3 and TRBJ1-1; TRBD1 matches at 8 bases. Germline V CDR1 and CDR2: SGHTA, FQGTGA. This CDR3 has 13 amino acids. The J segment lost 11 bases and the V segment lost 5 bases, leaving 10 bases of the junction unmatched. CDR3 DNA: TGTGCCAGCAGCCAGACAGGGGCCGGCACGGCTTTCTTT. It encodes CASSQTGAGTAFF.

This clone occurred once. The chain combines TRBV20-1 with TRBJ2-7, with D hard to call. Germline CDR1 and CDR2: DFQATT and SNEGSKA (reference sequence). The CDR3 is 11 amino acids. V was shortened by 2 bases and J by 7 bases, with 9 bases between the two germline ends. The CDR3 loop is CSARISREQYF. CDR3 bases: TGCAGTGCTAGAATAAGCAGGGAGCAGTACTTC.

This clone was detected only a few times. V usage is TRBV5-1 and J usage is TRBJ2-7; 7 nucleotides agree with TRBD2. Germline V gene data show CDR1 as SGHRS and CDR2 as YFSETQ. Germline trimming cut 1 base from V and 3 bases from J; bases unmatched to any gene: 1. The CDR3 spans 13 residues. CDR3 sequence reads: CASSLWGGYEQYF. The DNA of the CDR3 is TGCGCCAGCAGCTTGTGGGGGGGCTACGAGCAGTACTTC.

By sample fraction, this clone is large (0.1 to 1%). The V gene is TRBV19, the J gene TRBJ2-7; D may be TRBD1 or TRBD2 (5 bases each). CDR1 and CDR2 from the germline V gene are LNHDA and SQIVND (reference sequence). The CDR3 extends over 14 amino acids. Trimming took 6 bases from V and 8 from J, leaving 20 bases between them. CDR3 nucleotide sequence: TGTGCCAGTAGCGGGGCCGGGACGAATACGAAGCAGTACTTC. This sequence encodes CASSGAGTNTKQYF.

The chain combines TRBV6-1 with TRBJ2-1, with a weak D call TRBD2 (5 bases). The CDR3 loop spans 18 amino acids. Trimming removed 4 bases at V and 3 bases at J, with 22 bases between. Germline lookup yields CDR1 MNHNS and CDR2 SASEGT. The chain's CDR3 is CASSGAMGFRGFYNEQFF. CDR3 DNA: TGTGCCAGCAGTGGTGCTATGGGGTTTCGGGGTTTCTACAATGAGCAGTTCTTC.

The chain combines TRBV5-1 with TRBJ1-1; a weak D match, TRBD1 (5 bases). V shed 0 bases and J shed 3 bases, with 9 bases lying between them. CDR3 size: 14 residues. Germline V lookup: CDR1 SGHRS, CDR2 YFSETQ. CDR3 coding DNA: TGCGCCAGCAGCTTGGAGAGGGACGACACTGAAGCTTTCTTT. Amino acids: CASSLERDDTEAFF.

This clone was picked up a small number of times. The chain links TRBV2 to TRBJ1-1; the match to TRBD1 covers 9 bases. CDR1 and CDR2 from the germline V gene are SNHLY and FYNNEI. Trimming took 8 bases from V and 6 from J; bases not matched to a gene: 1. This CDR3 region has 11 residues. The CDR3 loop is CASGQGPEAFF. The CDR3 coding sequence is TGTGCCAGCGGACAGGGGCCTGAAGCTTTCTTT.

This CDR3 reads CASSLARSQETQYF. In DNA, the CDR3 is TGTGCCAGCAGCTTAGCCAGATCCCAAGAGACCCAGTACTTC. The V and J genes are TRBV7-9 and TRBJ2-5; D remains ambiguous. The CDR3 is 14 amino acids. Trimming stripped 0 bases from V and 1 base from J, with 6 bases between. The V gene's germline CDR1 is SEHNR and CDR2 FQNEAQ (reference sequence).